This T cell receptor (beta chain) was sequenced for a study of blood T cell repertoires in COVID-19. Clones were read by immunoSEQ multiplex PCR, and TCRdb kept only the in-frame ones, dropping some. In the table there are around 120,000 clones, 78% of which are singletons. CDR1 and CDR2 from the germline V gene are KGHSH and LQKENI. The CDR3 sequence is 15 residues long. Trimming removed 4 bases from V and 1 base from J; junction bases left unmatched: 5. This TCR derives from a man between 65 and 79 years old with acute or convalescent COVID-19. Sequencing was carried out using peripheral blood. This rearrangement joins TRBV18 to TRBJ1-1; 8 positions match TRBD1. DNA for the CDR3: TGTGCCAGCTCACTCGGGACAGGAAAGAACACTGAAGCTTTCTTT. It yields the protein CASSLGTGKNTEAFF.